The rows below give T cell receptor beta chains drawn from one sample of a study of T cell repertoires in urothelial bladder cancer. Assay: immunoSEQ multiplex PCR; the TCRdb copy retains only in-frame clones and omits some. The sample has fewer than 15,000 clones; 66% are singletons. Sequencing used tumor-infiltrating cells from bladder cancer. The receptors here all came from a human donor with urothelial carcinoma. Both conserved end residues are part of each CDR3. A D gene is named only where the DNA matches it firmly. Only some rows state a clone size, as once, few, many or a class for expanded clones.

D gene | J gene | V gene | clone size | CDR3 protein | CDR3 DNA
- | TRBJ1-2 | TRBV7-9 | large | CASTPATGYTF | TGTGCCAGCACCCCGGCTACTGGCTACACCTTC
- | TRBJ1-4 | TRBV9 | few | CASSVGQGVEKLFF | TGTGCCAGCAGCGTAGGTCAGGGAGTTGAAAAACTGTTTTTT
- | TRBJ2-7 | TRBV27 | - | CASSLGAASAPEQYF | TGTGCCAGCAGTTTAGGGGCGGCCAGCGCACCCGAGCAGTACTTC
- | TRBJ1-2 | TRBV5-6 | once | CASSLDRNINYGYTF | TGTGCCAGCAGCTTAGACAGGAATATCAACTATGGCTACACCTTC
- | TRBJ1-2 | TRBV29-1 | - | CSVVSSPFNYGYTF | TGCAGCGTTGTTAGTAGCCCTTTTAACTATGGCTACACCTTC
- | TRBJ2-3 | TRBV12-5 | - | CASGLTSTDTQYF | TGTGCTAGTGGTTTGACTAGCACAGATACGCAGTATTTT
- | TRBJ2-3 | TRBV11-2 | - | CASSLDQTPDTQYF | TGTGCCAGCAGCTTGGACCAAACCCCCGATACGCAGTATTTT
- | TRBJ2-5 | TRBV18 | - | CASSPQATETQYF | TGTGCCAGCTCACCACAGGCAACCGAGACCCAGTACTTC
- | TRBJ1-1 | TRBV6-5 | - | CASRPQRLATEAFF | TGTGCCAGCAGACCCCAGAGGTTGGCCACTGAAGCTTTCTTT
TRBD2 | TRBJ2-1 | TRBV7-3 | - | CASSLGAYLAGGRTYNEQFF | TGTGCCAGCAGCTTAGGAGCGTATCTAGCGGGGGGACGTACCTACAATGAGCAGTTCTTC
- | TRBJ1-1 | TRBV6-1 | - | CASSVRPWGGANTEAFF | TGTGCCAGCAGTGTACGGCCATGGGGGGGCGCGAACACTGAAGCTTTCTTT
TRBD2 | TRBJ2-1 | TRBV7-2 | few | CASSLAGGARVSNEQFF | TGTGCCAGCAGCTTAGCGGGAGGGGCAAGGGTGAGCAATGAGCAGTTCTTC
TRBD1 | TRBJ2-3 | TRBV30 | - | CAWSGQGGADTQYF | TGTGCCTGGAGTGGACAGGGGGGAGCAGATACGCAGTATTTT